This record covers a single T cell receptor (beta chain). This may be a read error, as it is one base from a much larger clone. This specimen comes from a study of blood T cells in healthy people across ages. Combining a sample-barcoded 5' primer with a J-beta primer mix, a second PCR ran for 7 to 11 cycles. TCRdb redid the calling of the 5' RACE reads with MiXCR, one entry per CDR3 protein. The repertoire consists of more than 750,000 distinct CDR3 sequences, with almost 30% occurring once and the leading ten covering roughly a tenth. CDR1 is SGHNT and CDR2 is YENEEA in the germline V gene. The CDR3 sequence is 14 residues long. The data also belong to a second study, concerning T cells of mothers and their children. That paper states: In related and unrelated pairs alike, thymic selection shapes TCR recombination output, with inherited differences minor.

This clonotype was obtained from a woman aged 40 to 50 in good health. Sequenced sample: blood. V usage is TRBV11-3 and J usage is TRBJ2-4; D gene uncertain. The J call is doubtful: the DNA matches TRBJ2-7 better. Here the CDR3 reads CASSLGMSSYEQYF. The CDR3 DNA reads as TGTGCCAGCAGCTTAGGGATGAGCTCCTACGAGCAGTACTTC.